This T cell receptor (beta chain) was recorded in a study of regulatory T cells in long-lasting Graves disease (dated by TCRdb to the early 2020s). A note on the overall study: Persistent Graves' disease was defined as persistently positive TSH receptor autoantibodies together with antithyroid drug treatment for over 5 years. The study took place in China and was registered as a clinical trial. Patients with persistent Graves' disease were compared with patients with newly diagnosed Graves' disease using TCR sequencing and RNA sequencing of peripheral blood. On average, persistent Graves' disease patients in the clinical cohort had been on antithyroid drugs for around 9.5 years. A total of around 35 samples underwent TCR sequencing: about 13 from persistent and some 20 from newly diagnosed Graves' disease patients. Findings and caveats that apply to the study as a whole: Sequencing and analysis were limited to the TCR beta chain. The study examined only peripheral blood because the primary lesion, thyroid tissue, could not be accessed. The authors noted that the small sample size was a limitation that may lower accuracy. Patients with persistent disease shared more public clonotypes (fewer than 3,000) than newly diagnosed patients did (966). Compared with newly diagnosed patients, persistent Graves' disease patients had lower TCR Shannon entropy and fewer highly expanded clones, which suggests clonal expansion. TRBV28, TRBJ1-2 and TRBJ2-5 were preferentially used in persistent disease, while TRBV20-1 and TRBJ2-1 were favored in newly diagnosed disease.

Worth noting for this clonotype: There is no known antigen for this receptor. The input lacks base qualities; no much larger clone sits a single base away.

Trimmed from V: 11 bases; trimmed from J: 8 bases; junction bases lacking a gene match: 10. CDR1 LNHDA and CDR2 SQIVND were looked up in the germline V gene (reference sequence). Inclusive of the bounding cysteine and phenylalanine, the CDR3 is 13 residues long. The kept DNA is CDR3 alone, 39 bases in frame from the first base. Receptor amplification or capture employed multiplex PCR. This sample was sequenced with an Illumina HiSeq 4000. TCR beta libraries were built with iRepertoire HTBI primers and Arm-PCR amplification of CDR3 regions. Before sequencing, the PCR products underwent gel purification. As for the original processing: Across samples, about 64 TRBV and 15 or so TRBJ segments were identified and used for gene usage analysis of CDR3 amino acid clonotypes. COPE and FqMerger were used to merge the filtered high-quality paired reads into contigs. BLAST was used to align contigs to IMGT TRBV, TRBD and TRBJ reference genes, and CDR3 was defined according to IMGT. Any clonotype with a frequency above 0.1% was classified as a highly expanded clone. Repertoire diversity was measured by Shannon entropy, and V-J evenness by the Gini coefficient. A clonotype found in more than one individual was treated as public. TCRdb ran its own pipeline on the public reads, namely fastp trimming at Q25 and MiXCR clone calling, and kept in-frame beta chains. Each entry merges the rows of one CDR3 protein and shows their most common DNA and genes. For this entry, the V and J calls and clone size follow TCRdb and not the study's own pipeline. The sample table contains some 280,000 distinct CDR3 sequences; only one count was recorded for approximately 20% of them. The ten largest clones take up around three fifths of the sample.

The time point tag for this specimen amounts to: persistent/refractory GD, antithyroid drugs over 5 years with positive TRAb. For both TCR sequencing and RNA sequencing, RNA was extracted from PBMCs using TRIzol. Graves' disease was diagnosed according to American Thyroid Association guidelines. Patients were recruited from an endocrinology department in Xi'an, China. Each patient gave approximately 10 milliliters of peripheral blood, collected in an EDTA anticoagulant tube. Ficoll Paque Plus density gradient separation was used to isolate PBMCs, and no further T cell sorting was done. An Agilent 2100 Bioanalyzer and agarose gel were used to assess RNA quality, and a NanoDrop 2000 was used to measure RNA concentration.

The sample consisted of peripheral blood mononuclear cells (PBMCs), taken when the disease was refractory, from a patient treated with antithyroid drugs. The origin of this receptor is a female donor with Graves disease. The chain is encoded by TRBV19 joined to TRBJ1-4, with TRBD1 identical over 8 junction bases. The CDR3 has the sequence CASATGVGEKLFF. The bases read TGTGCCTCCGCGACAGGGGTAGGCGAAAAACTGTTTTTT.